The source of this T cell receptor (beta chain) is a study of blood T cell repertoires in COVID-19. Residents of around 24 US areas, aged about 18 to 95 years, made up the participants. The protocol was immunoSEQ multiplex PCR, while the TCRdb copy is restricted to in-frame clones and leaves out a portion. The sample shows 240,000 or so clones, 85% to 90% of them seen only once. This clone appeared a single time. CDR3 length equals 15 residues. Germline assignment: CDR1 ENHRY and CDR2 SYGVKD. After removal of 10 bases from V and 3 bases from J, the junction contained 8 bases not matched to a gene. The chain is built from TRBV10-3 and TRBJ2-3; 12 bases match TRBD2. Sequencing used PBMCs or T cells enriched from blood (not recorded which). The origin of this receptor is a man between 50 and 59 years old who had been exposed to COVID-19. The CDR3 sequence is CATTSGGLGTDTQYF. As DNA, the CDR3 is TGTGCCACCACTAGCGGGGGGCTTGGAACAGATACGCAGTATTTT.